Shown below are 3 T cell receptor beta chains from a single sample sequenced in a study of blood T cell repertoires in COVID-19. This table comes from immunoSEQ multiplex PCR, and its TCRdb copy is limited to in-frame clones, with some not included. In the table there are about 240,000 clones, nearly 90% of which are singletons. The sequenced sample consisted of peripheral blood. The receptor source for this set is a woman between 25 and 40 years old with acute or convalescent COVID-19.

The sample holds one count of this clone. The chain employs TRBV18 and TRBJ2-7, with 9 bases aligning to TRBD1. Trimming removed 3 bases from V and 1 base from J; junction bases left unmatched: 4. The CDR3 loop spans 15 amino acids. CDR1 is KGHSH and CDR2 is LQKENI in the germline V gene. CDR3 nucleotide sequence: TGTGCCAGCTCACCCGGGACAGGGAGGTCCTACGAGCAGTACTTC. Encoded protein: CASSPGTGRSYEQYF.

The chain combines TRBV5-6 with TRBJ2-5; D remains ambiguous. Deletions cut 1 base from V and 7 bases from J, with 14 bases between. The germline V gene has CDR1 SGHDT and CDR2 YYEEEE. The CDR3 is 14 amino acids. CDR3 in amino acids: CASSLRTSTGTQYF. CDR3 sequence (DNA): TGTGCCAGCAGCTTGCGTACCTCGACGGGGACCCAGTACTTC. Filled out from reference TRBV5-6 and TRBJ2-5, the complete variable domain reads DAGVTQSPTHLIKTRGQQVTLRCSPKSGHDTVSWYQQALGQGPQFIFQYYEEEERQRGNFPDRFSGHQFPNYSSELNVNALLLGDSALYLCASSLRTSTGTQYFGPGTRLLVL.

The rearrangement links TRBV11-2 to TRBJ2-2, with D perhaps TRBD2 (6 bases). Trimming left V 1 base short and J 7 bases short, with 10 bases between. The CDR3 covers 14 residues. CDR1 and CDR2 from the germline V gene are SGHAT and FQNNGV. CDR3 amino acids: CASSLAGVSGELFF. CDR3 coding DNA: TGTGCCAGCAGCTTAGCGGGAGTGAGCGGGGAGCTGTTTTTT.